This T cell receptor (beta chain) was identified in a study of technical replicates of blood from a handful of donors. The CDR3 is 16 residues long. V lost 7 bases and J lost 0, with 19 bases in between. Germline V gene lookup returns CDR1 MDHEN and CDR2 SYDVKM. Method: immunoSEQ multiplex PCR; TCRdb's copy keeps in-frame clones and lacks some. The sample lists about 80,000 clones, almost 98% occurring once. The sequence came from a human donor in good health. The sequenced sample was T cells isolated from PBMCs. The rearrangement links TRBV28 to TRBJ2-7; a weak D match, TRBD2 (7 bases). This CDR3 is CASKRGRAVSSYEQYF. The CDR3 DNA is TGTGCCAGCAAAAGGGGGAGGGCCGTTAGCTCCTACGAGCAGTACTTC.